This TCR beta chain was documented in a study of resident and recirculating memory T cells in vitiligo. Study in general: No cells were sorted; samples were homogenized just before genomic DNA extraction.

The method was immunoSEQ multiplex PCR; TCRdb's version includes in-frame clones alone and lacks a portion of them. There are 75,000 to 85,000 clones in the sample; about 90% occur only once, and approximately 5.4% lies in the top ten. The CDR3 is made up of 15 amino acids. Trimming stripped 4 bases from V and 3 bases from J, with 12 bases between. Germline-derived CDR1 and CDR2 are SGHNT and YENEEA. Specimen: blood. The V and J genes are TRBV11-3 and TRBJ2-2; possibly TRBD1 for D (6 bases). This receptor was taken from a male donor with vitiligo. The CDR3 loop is CASSSGAADTGELFF. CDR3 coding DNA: TGTGCCAGCAGCTCAGGGGCTGCGGACACCGGGGAGCTGTTTTTT. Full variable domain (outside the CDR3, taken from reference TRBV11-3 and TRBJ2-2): EAGVVQSPRYKIIEKKQPVAFWCNPISGHNTLYWYLQNLGQGPELLIRYENEEAVDDSQLPKDRFSAERLKGVDSTLKIQPAELGDSAVYLCASSSGAADTGELFFGEGSRLTVL.